This TCR beta chain was recovered during a study of T cell changes during pregnancy in multiple sclerosis (dated by TCRdb to 2018 to 2020). With regard to the full study: The study looked at changes in the T cell repertoire across pregnancy in women with multiple sclerosis.

To prepare the library, the immunoSEQ multiplex PCR assay was applied. The clones in this table, taken by TCRdb from immuneACCESS, are in-frame only. Not every clone is retained; where verified, under half of the shortfall comes from an unresolved V gene, and the cause of the rest is unknown. The sample records tens of thousands of clones, about nine tenths of which are singletons. The ten most abundant clones make up roughly 2% of the sample. A single count supports this clone. It lacks a known antigen. Nothing much larger sits one base from this clone, and base qualities are not available. Additional DNA sequences in this sample encode the identical CDR3. The specimen was peripheral blood, collected in the first trimester of pregnancy. The source is a female donor in good health, enrolled as a control in a pregnancy study.

This receptor carries the CDR3 CASSVTGGNSPLHF. The bases read TGTGCCAGCAGTGTCACAGGGGGTAATTCACCCCTCCACTTT. The sequence is built from TRBV2 and TRBJ1-6, with 8 bases in between that match TRBD1. Per the germline V gene, SNHLY is the CDR1 and FYNNEI is the CDR2. V is cut back by 4 bases and J by 6 bases, with 2 bases in the junction unmatched. Its CDR3 holds 14 amino acids, cysteine through phenylalanine. Only the CDR3 region is kept as DNA, spanning 42 bases read in frame from base 1.